Following are 9 T cell receptor beta chains from one sample sequenced in a study of cytomegalovirus exposure and HLA in healthy donors. The protocol was immunoSEQ multiplex PCR, while the TCRdb copy is restricted to in-frame clones and leaves out a portion. The repertoire has some 250,000 clones, 90% of them found once; the top ten carry roughly 0.4%. The sequenced sample was PBMCs. These receptor sequences come from a woman aged 18-29 years in good health and CMV-seronegative.

The chain employs TRBV6-1 and TRBJ2-3; possible D gene TRBD1, 5 bases. The V and J ends lost 7 bases and 6 bases respectively, with 11 bases between them. Germline CDR1 and CDR2: MNHNS and SASEGT. This CDR3 comprises 12 residues. CDR3 residues: CASIDSSDTQYF. The CDR3 nucleotides read TGTGCCAGCATCGACAGCTCGGATACGCAGTATTTT.

The V gene is TRBV5-5, the J gene TRBJ1-5; D uncertain. V dropped 0 bases and J dropped 3 bases, with 7 bases sitting between them. This CDR3 region has 14 residues. Germline CDR1 reads SGHKS; CDR2 reads YYEKEE (reference sequence). The CDR3 region has the DNA TGTGCCAGCAGCTTGGACAGTTTCAATCAGCCCCAGCATTTT. The encoded protein is CASSLDSFNQPQHF.

V usage is TRBV4-2 and J usage is TRBJ2-2; D gene uncertain. V was cut by 0 bases and J by 1 base, with 6 bases left in between. Germline CDR1 is LGHNA and CDR2 is YNFKEQ. The CDR3 extends over 15 amino acids. Written as DNA, the CDR3 is TGTGCCAGCAGCCAAGATCCGGGGAACACCGGGGAGCTGTTTTTT. Protein sequence: CASSQDPGNTGELFF.

The chain links TRBV28 to TRBJ1-1; the D gene is possibly TRBD1 (5 bases). With 8 bases removed from V and 3 bases from J, the gap between germline ends came to 16 bases. The CDR3 runs to 14 residues. CDR1 and CDR2 from the germline V gene are MDHEN and SYDVKM. CDR3 coding DNA: TGTGCCAGCGCTCTAGGGGCGCAGGACACTGAAGCTTTCTTT. Translation gives CASALGAQDTEAFF.

The rearrangement links TRBV28 to TRBJ2-7; a possible D gene is TRBD2 (6 bases). The germline V gene has CDR1 MDHEN and CDR2 SYDVKM. Between the trimmed V and J ends, which lost 4 bases and 3 bases, there was a span of 13 bases. CDR3 size: 14 residues. The CDR3 is CASSSGSRNYEQYV. The CDR3 DNA sequence: TGTGCCAGCAGTTCCGGGAGCCGGAACTACGAGCAGTACGTC.

This chain uses TRBV10-1 with TRBJ1-2; D unclear. From germline, CDR1 is WNHNN and CDR2 SYGVQD (reference sequence). The length of the CDR3 is 13 residues. Trimming took off 3 bases at V and 8 bases at J, with 13 bases between the two ends. The CDR3, as DNA: TGCGCCAGCAGTGAAGCCCCCGGGAGGGGCTACACCTTC. Its translation is CASSEAPGRGYTF.

DNA for the CDR3: TGTGCCAGCTCACCACCGGACAGGGGGCGAGGCTACACCTTC. Translating gives CASSPPDRGRGYTF. The chain employs TRBV18 and TRBJ1-2, with 11 bases that match TRBD1. Germline V gene lookup returns CDR1 KGHSH and CDR2 LQKENI. J gave up 8 bases and V 0 bases, and 2 bases lay outside the gene matches. CDR3 length: 14 residues. Variable domain in full (rest from reference TRBV18 and TRBJ1-2): NAGVMQNPRHLVRRRGQEARLRCSPMKGHSHVYWYRQLPEEGLKFMVYLQKENIIDESGMPKERFSAEFPKEGPSILRIQQVVRGDSAAYFCASSPPDRGRGYTFGSGTRLTVV.

V gene TRBV7-9 combines with J gene TRBJ2-2, with 11 bases matching TRBD1. V shed 6 bases and J 0 bases; nucleotides not matched to a gene: 3. CDR3 size: 16 residues. Germline V gives CDR1 SEHNR, CDR2 FQNEAQ (reference sequence). CDR3 bases: TGTGCCAGCAGATCGGACAGGGGGCCGAACACCGGGGAGCTGTTTTTT. It codes for CASRSDRGPNTGELFF.

This clone was seen once. V usage is TRBV28 and J usage is TRBJ1-4; D ambiguous. The CDR3 extends over 11 amino acids. V was cut by 8 bases and J by 8 bases, with 9 bases left in between. The V gene's germline CDR1 is MDHEN and CDR2 SYDVKM. The CDR3 bases are TGTGCCAGCGGAATGGGCGAAAAACTGTTTTTT. It specifies CASGMGEKLFF.